The source of this T cell receptor beta chain is a study of shared T cell receptors in the human thymus. Measured with immunoSEQ multiplex PCR; TCRdb has only the in-frame clones, and not every one. Here the sample spans some 400,000 clones, 95% being singletons. The CDR3 spans 15 residues. Germline-derived CDR1 and CDR2 are LGHNA and YSLEER. Trimming stripped 0 bases from V and 4 bases from J, with 11 bases between. This sequence originates from a human donor. Sample: thymocytes. The genes are TRBV4-3 and TRBJ2-3, with D perhaps TRBD2 (6 bases). The DNA for the CDR3 is TGCGCCAGCAGCCAAGAAAGGGAGGAGGCAGATACGCAGTATTTT. It codes for CASSQEREEADTQYF.